This T cell receptor (beta chain) was identified in a study of T cells after yellow fever vaccination. TCRdb called the 5' RACE reads again in MiXCR, with one record for every CDR3 protein. The sample lists a few hundred thousand distinct CDR3 sequences, over 15% occurring once. The specimen was PBMCs, collected 15 days after the yellow fever booster vaccination. The origin of this receptor is a man aged 30-40 years who received the YFV17D yellow fever vaccine.

The CDR3 DNA sequence: TGTGCCATCAATAGAGCGGGAGTGACCCACGAGCAGTACTTC. The encoded protein is CAINRAGVTHEQYF. This chain joins TRBV10-3 and TRBJ2-7; 8 bases agree with TRBD2. The CDR3 has 14 residues. The trim removed 7 bases at V and 5 bases at J, leaving 10 bases unmatched. Germline V lookup: CDR1 ENHRY, CDR2 SYGVKD.